This TCR beta chain originates from a study of low-dose radiotherapy and immunotherapy resistance in tumors. Turning to the study itself: Cohort 1 was given 0.5 Gy per fraction every 2 weeks, for 6.5 Gy total. With 1 Gy per fraction every two weeks, Cohort 2 accumulated 13 Gy across 26 weeks. Administration of intravenous cyclophosphamide at 200 mg/m2 took place every two weeks, one day before radiation and immunotherapy.

Gene-specific TRAV and TRBV primers were used for first-strand cDNA, covering alpha and beta chains. PCR amplification of the TCRs was performed with Phusion for 20 PCR cycles, and it relied on a constant-region primer together with a V-primer adapter. TCRdb itself ran the reads through MiXCR, one entry per CDR3 protein. The sample has 8,800 or so distinct CDR3 sequences, approximately 81% seen once. The study gave donors nivolumab, ipilimumab, aspirin, low-dose cyclophosphamide and low-dose radiotherapy. The CDR3 loop spans 14 amino acids. The V gene lost 3 bases and the J gene lost 4 bases, with 13 bases spanning the gap. Looked up from germline, CDR1 is DFQATT and CDR2 is SNEGSKA (reference sequence).

The sequence came from a human donor with advanced metastatic prostate, ovarian, gallbladder or colorectal cancer (not recorded which). This table probably holds off-target reads from a library built for another chain. V gene TRBV20-1 combines with J gene TRBJ1-5; D gene unclear. The CDR3 sequence: CSASRGLGNQPQHF. CDR3 DNA sequence: TGCAGTGCTAGTAGAGGGCTGGGTAATCAGCCCCAGCATTTT.